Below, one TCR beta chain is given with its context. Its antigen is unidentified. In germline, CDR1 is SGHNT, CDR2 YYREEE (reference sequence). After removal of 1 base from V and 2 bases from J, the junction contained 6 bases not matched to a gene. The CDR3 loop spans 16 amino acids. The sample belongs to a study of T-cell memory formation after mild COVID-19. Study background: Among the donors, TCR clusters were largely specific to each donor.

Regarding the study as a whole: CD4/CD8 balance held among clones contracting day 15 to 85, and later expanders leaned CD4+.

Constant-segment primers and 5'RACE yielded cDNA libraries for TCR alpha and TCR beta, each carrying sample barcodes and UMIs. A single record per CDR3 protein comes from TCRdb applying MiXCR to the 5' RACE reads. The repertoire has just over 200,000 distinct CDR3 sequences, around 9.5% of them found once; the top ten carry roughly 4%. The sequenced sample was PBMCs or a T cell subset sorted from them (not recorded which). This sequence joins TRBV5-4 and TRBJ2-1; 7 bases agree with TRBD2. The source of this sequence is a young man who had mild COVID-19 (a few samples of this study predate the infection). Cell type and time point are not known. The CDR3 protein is CASSLRRGSTYNEQFF. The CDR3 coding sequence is TGTGCCAGCAGCTTGCGGCGGGGGTCAACCTACAATGAGCAGTTCTTC.